This TCR beta chain emerged from a study of blood T cell repertoires in COVID-19. Study context: From the United States, Italy and Spain came samples of acute and convalescent COVID-19. The cDNA or gDNA used as material had been derived from T cells, B-cell-depleted T cells, or PBMCs.

Methods used by the authors: Nucleated cell number was recorded as an estimate derived from reference gene primer amplification. Some clones are missing from TCRdb's copy, which holds only in-frame ones; the method was immunoSEQ multiplex PCR. V, J and clone size derive from that table, while D and trimming were established from the DNA sequence. The table lists over 90,000 clones, roughly 84% of them singletons, with approximately 4.5% in the top ten. V dropped 0 bases and J dropped 1 base, with 13 bases sitting between them. The CDR3 is made up of 16 amino acids. CDR1 and CDR2 from the germline V gene are SGHRS and YFSETQ.

The sequencing input was peripheral blood. The rearrangement joins TRBV5-1 to TRBJ1-1; perhaps TRBD1 as D (5 bases). The origin of this receptor is a human donor in a cohort sampled during active COVID-19. The CDR3: CASSLDGAVGNTEAFF. The CDR3 DNA reads as TGCGCCAGCAGCTTGGATGGGGCAGTTGGGAACACTGAAGCTTTCTTT.